This entry concerns a single TCR beta chain. Pregnant or lactating patients were excluded, as were those with uncontrolled infection or other autoimmune disease. The data derive from a study of T cells in Graves' hyperthyroidism and ophthalmopathy. The germline gives CDR1 SGHRS, CDR2 YFSETQ. V dropped 0 bases and J dropped 10 bases, with 22 bases sitting between them. The CDR3 consists of 16 residues. RNA transcripts provided the source from which TCR beta CDR3 regions were amplified. In the first-round RT-PCR of the TCR CDR3, the HTBI primer set was used. TCRdb reanalysed the multiplex PCR reads using MiXCR and keeps one entry per CDR3 protein. In the table there are around 700,000 distinct CDR3 sequences, around a sixth of which are singletons.

This sequence joins TRBV5-1 and TRBJ1-2; D gene uncertain. This clonotype originated in a woman in her forties or fifties with Graves' hyperthyroidism that later progressed to Graves' ophthalmopathy. The sequencing input was blood. The CDR3 DNA reads as TGCGCCAGCAGCTTGGGAGGAGGGTCGGGAGGTGAGATCTACACCTTC. Protein product: CASSLGGGSGGEIYTF. The variable domain in full, completed from reference TRBV5-1 and TRBJ1-2, reads KAGVTQTPRYLIKTRGQQVTLSCSPISGHRSVSWYQQTPGQGLQFLFEYFSETQRNKGNFPGRFSGRQFSNSRSEMNVSTLELGDSALYLCASSLGGGSGGEIYTFGSGTRLTVV.